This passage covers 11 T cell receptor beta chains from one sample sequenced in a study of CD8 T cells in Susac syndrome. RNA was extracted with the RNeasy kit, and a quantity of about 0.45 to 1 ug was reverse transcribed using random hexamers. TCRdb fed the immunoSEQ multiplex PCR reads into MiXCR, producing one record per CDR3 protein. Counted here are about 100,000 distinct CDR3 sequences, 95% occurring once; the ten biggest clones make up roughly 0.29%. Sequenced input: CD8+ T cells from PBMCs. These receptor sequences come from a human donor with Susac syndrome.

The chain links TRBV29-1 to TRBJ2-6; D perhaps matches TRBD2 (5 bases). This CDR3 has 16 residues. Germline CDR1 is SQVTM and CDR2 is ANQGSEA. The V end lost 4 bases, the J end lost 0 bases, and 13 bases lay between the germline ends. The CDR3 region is CSVGQAGGSGANVLTF. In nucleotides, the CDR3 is TGCAGCGTTGGGCAGGCAGGAGGCTCTGGGGCCAACGTCCTGACTTTC.

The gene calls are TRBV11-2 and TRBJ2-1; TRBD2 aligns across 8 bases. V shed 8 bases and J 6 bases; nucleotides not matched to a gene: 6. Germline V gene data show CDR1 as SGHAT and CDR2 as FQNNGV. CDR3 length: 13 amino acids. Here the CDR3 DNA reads TGTGCCAGCGATCGGGGGGGCCGCAATGAGCAGTTCTTC. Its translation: CASDRGGRNEQFF.

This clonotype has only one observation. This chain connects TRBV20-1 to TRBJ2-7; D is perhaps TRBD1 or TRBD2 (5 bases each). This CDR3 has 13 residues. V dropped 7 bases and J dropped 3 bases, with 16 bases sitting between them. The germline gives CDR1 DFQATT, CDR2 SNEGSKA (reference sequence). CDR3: CSVEGWGSYEQYF. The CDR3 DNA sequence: TGCAGTGTAGAGGGGTGGGGAAGCTACGAGCAGTACTTC.

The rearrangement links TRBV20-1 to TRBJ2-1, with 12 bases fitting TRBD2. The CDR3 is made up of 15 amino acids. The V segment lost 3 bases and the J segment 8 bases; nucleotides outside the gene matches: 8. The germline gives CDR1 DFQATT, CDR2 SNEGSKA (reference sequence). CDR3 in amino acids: CSASKLAGGPDEQFF. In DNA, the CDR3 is TGCAGTGCTAGTAAGCTAGCGGGAGGGCCCGATGAGCAGTTCTTC.

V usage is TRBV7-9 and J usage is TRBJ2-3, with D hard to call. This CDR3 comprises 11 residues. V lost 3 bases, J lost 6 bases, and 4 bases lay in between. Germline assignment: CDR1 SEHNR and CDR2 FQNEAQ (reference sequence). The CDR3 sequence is CASSFDDTQYF. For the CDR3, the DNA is TGTGCCAGCAGCTTCGACGATACGCAGTATTTT.

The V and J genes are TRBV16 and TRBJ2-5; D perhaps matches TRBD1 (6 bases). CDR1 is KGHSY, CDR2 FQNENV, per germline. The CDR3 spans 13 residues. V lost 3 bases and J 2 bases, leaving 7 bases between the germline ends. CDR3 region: CASSQDRQETQYF. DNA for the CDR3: TGTGCCAGCAGCCAGGACAGACAAGAGACCCAGTACTTC.

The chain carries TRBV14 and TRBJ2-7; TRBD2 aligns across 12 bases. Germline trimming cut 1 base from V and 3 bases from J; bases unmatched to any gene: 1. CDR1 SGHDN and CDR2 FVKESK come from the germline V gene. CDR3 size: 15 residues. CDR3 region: CASSQVLAGGYEQYF. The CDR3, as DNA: TGTGCCAGCAGCCAAGTACTAGCGGGGGGCTACGAGCAGTACTTC.

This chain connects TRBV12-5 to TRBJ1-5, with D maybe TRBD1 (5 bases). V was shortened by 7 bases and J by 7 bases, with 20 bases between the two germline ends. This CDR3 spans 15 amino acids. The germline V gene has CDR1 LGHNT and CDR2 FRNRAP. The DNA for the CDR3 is TGTGCTAGTGCCTCCTTTGGGGGTGAAGGACAGCCCCAGCATTTT. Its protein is CASASFGGEGQPQHF. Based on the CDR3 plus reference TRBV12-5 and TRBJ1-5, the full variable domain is DARVTQTPRHKVTEMGQEVTMRCQPILGHNTVFWYRQTMMQGLELLAYFRNRAPLDDSGMPKDRFSAEMPDATLATLKIQPSEPRDSAVYFCASASFGGEGQPQHFGDGTRLSIL.

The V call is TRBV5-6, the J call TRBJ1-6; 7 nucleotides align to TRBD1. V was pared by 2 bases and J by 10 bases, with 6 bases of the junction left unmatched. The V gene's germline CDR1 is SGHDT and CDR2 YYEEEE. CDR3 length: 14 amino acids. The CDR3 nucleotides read TGTGCCAGCAGCTTTGGACAGGAAGACTCACCCCTCCACTTT. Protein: CASSFGQEDSPLHF.

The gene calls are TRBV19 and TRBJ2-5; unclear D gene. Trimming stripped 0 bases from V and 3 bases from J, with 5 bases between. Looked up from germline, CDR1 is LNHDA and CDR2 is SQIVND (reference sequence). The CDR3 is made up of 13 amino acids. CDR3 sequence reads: CASSIDTEETQYF. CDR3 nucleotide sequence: TGTGCCAGTAGTATAGATACAGAAGAGACCCAGTACTTC.

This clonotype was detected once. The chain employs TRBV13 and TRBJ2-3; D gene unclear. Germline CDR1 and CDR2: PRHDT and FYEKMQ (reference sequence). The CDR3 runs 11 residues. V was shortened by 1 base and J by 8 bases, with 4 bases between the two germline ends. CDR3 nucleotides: TGTGCCAGCAGCTTAGTTGGTACGCAGTATTTT. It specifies CASSLVGTQYF.